One sample yielded the 25 T cell receptor beta chains listed below, sequenced in a study of blood T cell repertoires in COVID-19. Libraries were prepared by immunoSEQ multiplex PCR; TCRdb keeps only in-frame clonotypes and omits some of them. This sample has about 24,000 clones, with 75% to 90% found just once. Sequencing was performed on peripheral blood. Receptors originate from a human donor in a cohort sampled during active COVID-19.

This clone came up a few times. The chain is built from TRBV19 and TRBJ2-1; D might be TRBD2 (5 bases). Per the germline V gene, CDR1 is LNHDA and CDR2 is SQIVND (reference sequence). The CDR3 is 15 amino acids. Trimming stripped 7 bases from V and 1 base from J, with 14 bases between. CDR3 coding DNA: TGTGCCAGTACCACCACTACGGGGTCCTACAATGAGCAGTTCTTC. Its translation is CASTTTTGSYNEQFF.

This clone was detected only once. The chain links TRBV3-1 (or the pseudogene TRBV3-2) to TRBJ2-5; 7 bases align to TRBD1. Germline CDR1 LGHDT, CDR2 YNNKEL (reference sequence). This CDR3 spans 16 amino acids. The junction had 9 bases not matched to a gene; V was cut back by 0 bases and J by 5 bases. This CDR3 reads CASSQDSTGDEETQYF. As DNA, the CDR3 is TGTGCCAGCAGCCAAGATTCTACAGGGGATGAGGAGACCCAGTACTTC.

This rearrangement joins TRBV28 to TRBJ2-5; 8 positions agree with TRBD2. Germline trimming cut 7 bases from V and 7 bases from J; bases unmatched to any gene: 5. The CDR3 extends over 12 amino acids. CDR1 MDHEN and CDR2 SYDVKM come from the germline V gene. The CDR3 DNA reads as TGTGCCAGCACAGACCGGGGGGGGACCCAGTACTTC. Residues: CASTDRGGTQYF.

The chain links TRBV28 to TRBJ2-1; 11 nucleotides align to TRBD1. The J segment lost 3 bases and the V segment lost 8 bases, leaving 3 bases of the junction unmatched. CDR1 MDHEN and CDR2 SYDVKM come from the germline V gene. The CDR3 contains 14 residues. CDR3 nucleotide sequence: TGTGCCAGCGAAGGGACAGGGGGCTACAATGAGCAGTTCTTC. Protein: CASEGTGGYNEQFF.

The chain links TRBV4-3 to TRBJ1-6, with D maybe TRBD1 (6 bases). The V and J ends lost 0 bases and 5 bases respectively, with 11 bases between them. The CDR3 has 16 residues. Per germline, CDR1 LGHNA and CDR2 YSLEER. The CDR3 coding sequence is TGCGCCAGCAGCCAAGACTGGACAGACGATAATTCACCCCTCCACTTT. It encodes CASSQDWTDDNSPLHF.

V gene TRBV27 combines with J gene TRBJ2-2, with 9 nucleotides matching TRBD1. This CDR3 has 16 residues. Germline CDR1 reads MNHEY; CDR2 reads SMNVEV (reference sequence). Trimming took 6 bases from V and 7 from J; bases not matched to a gene: 12. CDR3 region: CASRPSGTGRDGELFF. The CDR3 nucleotides read TGTGCCAGCAGACCCTCCGGGACAGGGCGGGACGGGGAGCTGTTTTTT.

V gene TRBV24-1 combines with J gene TRBJ2-1; the D gene is possibly TRBD2 (5 bases). The CDR3 is 16 residues long. Germline assignment: CDR1 KGHDR and CDR2 SFDVKD. The germline V and J ends were trimmed by 4 bases and 6 bases, with 18 bases remaining between them. The CDR3 is CATSDGVSTWGNEQFF. DNA for the CDR3: TGTGCCACCAGTGACGGGGTATCTACCTGGGGCAATGAGCAGTTCTTC.

J is TRBJ2-2 and V is TRBV6-5, with TRBD2 matching 7 bases. With 5 bases clipped from V and 5 bases from J, the junction kept 8 bases outside the gene matches. The CDR3 sequence is 15 residues long. Germline-derived CDR1 and CDR2 are MNHEY and SVGAGI. The CDR3 loop is CASSPPPGGTGELFF. The CDR3 bases are TGTGCCAGCAGTCCTCCTCCCGGGGGGACCGGGGAGCTGTTTTTT.

The J gene is TRBJ2-1, the V gene TRBV30; D might be TRBD2 (7 bases). This CDR3 has 17 residues. Trimming cost V 0 bases and J 0 bases, with 15 bases left between them. Germline loops: CDR1 GTSNPN, CDR2 SVGIG (reference sequence). The CDR3 bases are TGTGCCTGGAGTGTAGGGGGGGGCCCGAGCTCCTACAATGAGCAGTTCTTC. Translated: CAWSVGGGPSSYNEQFF. Combining the CDR3 with reference TRBV30 and TRBJ2-1 gives the whole variable domain SQTIHQWPATLVQPVGSPLSLECTVEGTSNPNLYWYRQAAGRGLQLLFYSVGIGQISSEVPQNLSASRPQDRQFILSSKKLLLSDSGFYLCAWSVGGGPSSYNEQFFGPGTRLTVL.

V gene TRBV30 combines with J gene TRBJ2-2, with 9 bases identical to TRBD1. Germline CDR1 is GTSNPN and CDR2 is SVGIG (reference sequence). The CDR3 is made up of 14 amino acids. With V trimmed by 2 bases and J by 8 bases, 6 bases remained unmatched. CDR3 nucleotides: TGTGCCTGGAGTAGACAGGGGGACGGGGGGGAGCTGTTTTTT. This translates into CAWSRQGDGGELFF.

This clone was seen once. The rearrangement uses TRBV5-1 and TRBJ2-1, with TRBD2 matching 7 bases. Germline CDR1 reads SGHRS; CDR2 reads YFSETQ. Trimming at V came to 4 bases and at J to 6 bases, leaving 7 bases not matched to a gene. The CDR3 spans 14 residues. The CDR3, as DNA: TGCGCCAGCAGCCGGCAAGCGGGAATCAATGAGCAGTTCTTC. Translation gives CASSRQAGINEQFF. Complete variable domain (other parts from reference TRBV5-1 and TRBJ2-1): KAGVTQTPRYLIKTRGQQVTLSCSPISGHRSVSWYQQTPGQGLQFLFEYFSETQRNKGNFPGRFSGRQFSNSRSEMNVSTLELGDSALYLCASSRQAGINEQFFGPGTRLTVL.

The chain recombines TRBV3-1 (or the pseudogene TRBV3-2) with TRBJ2-7; D ambiguous. Per germline, CDR1 LGHDT and CDR2 YNNKEL (reference sequence). CDR3 length: 12 residues. V gave up 4 bases and J gave up 3 bases, with 7 bases separating them. The DNA of the CDR3 is TGTGCCAGCAGCCGCGCATTCTACGAGCAGTACTTC. Its protein product is CASSRAFYEQYF.

The V gene is TRBV7-3, the J gene TRBJ2-1; 8 nucleotides match TRBD2. This CDR3 has 14 residues. CDR1 and CDR2 from the germline V gene are SGHTA and FQGTGA. V lost 2 bases and J lost 10; bases outside the gene matches: 7. The CDR3 is CASSLAGGQGEQFF. CDR3 bases: TGTGCCAGCAGCTTAGCGGGGGGCCAGGGGGAGCAGTTCTTC.

The J gene is TRBJ1-1, the V gene TRBV6-6; D gene ambiguous. This CDR3 is 14 amino acids long. Trimming took 2 bases from V and 1 from J, leaving 8 bases between them. Germline lookup yields CDR1 MNHNY and CDR2 SVGAGI (reference sequence). CDR3 region: CASSYAEGNTEAFF. CDR3 nucleotides: TGTGCCAGCAGTTACGCGGAGGGGAACACTGAAGCTTTCTTT.

The chain couples TRBV4-2 to TRBJ1-5, with 11 bases lining up with TRBD1. CDR1 is LGHNA and CDR2 is YNFKEQ in the germline V gene. The CDR3 covers 17 residues. V was clipped by 1 base and J by 9 bases; unmatched bases: 11. CDR3 in DNA: TGTGCCAGCAGCCAAGCGTCCGGACAGGGGGCGTGGGGGCCCCAGCATTTT. Translating gives CASSQASGQGAWGPQHF.

Written as DNA, the CDR3 is TGCGCCAGCAGACCGGACAGGGGCGCCCCTTCTAACTATGGCTACACCTTC. Its protein product is CASRPDRGAPSNYGYTF. The chain employs TRBV5-1 and TRBJ1-2; TRBD1 agrees at 9 bases. The CDR3 totals 17 residues. Germline V gene data show CDR1 as SGHRS and CDR2 as YFSETQ. V was clipped by 5 bases and J by 0 bases; unmatched bases: 11.

The V gene is TRBV29-1, the J gene TRBJ2-3; TRBD1 agrees at 8 bases. The ends lost 1 base at V and 5 bases at J; junction bases unmatched: 5. This CDR3 spans 14 amino acids. Germline CDR1 and CDR2: SQVTM and ANQGSEA. CDR3 amino acids: CSVEVGQGGDTQYF. In DNA form, the CDR3 reads TGCAGCGTTGAAGTCGGACAGGGAGGAGATACGCAGTATTTT.

The rearrangement joins TRBV7-2 to TRBJ2-2, with TRBD1 identical over 7 bases. CDR1 and CDR2 (germline): SGHTA, FQGNSA. After removal of 5 bases from V and 6 bases from J, the junction contained 6 bases not matched to a gene. The CDR3 runs to 14 residues. The CDR3 loop reads CASSATGTAGELFF. The CDR3 DNA reads as TGTGCCAGCAGCGCGACAGGGACGGCCGGGGAGCTGTTTTTT. Complete variable domain (other parts from reference TRBV7-2 and TRBJ2-2): GAGVSQSPSNKVTEKGKDVELRCDPISGHTALYWYRQSLGQGLEFLIYFQGNSAPDKSGLPSDRFSAERTGGSVSTLTIQRTQQEDSAVYLCASSATGTAGELFFGEGSRLTVL.

The chain recombines TRBV19 with TRBJ1-5; 8 bases align to TRBD1. Germline V gene data show CDR1 as LNHDA and CDR2 as SQIVND (reference sequence). The CDR3 totals 18 residues. The junction had 13 bases not matched to a gene; V was cut back by 5 bases and J by 1 base. The CDR3 nucleotides are TGTGCCAGTAGTGCCTGGACAGGGAATGTGGTGAGCAATCAGCCCCAGCATTTT. Encoded protein: CASSAWTGNVVSNQPQHF.

The chain links TRBV9 to TRBJ2-1, with 7 nucleotides matching TRBD2. CDR1 is SGDLS, CDR2 YYNGEE, per germline. Germline trimming cut 2 bases from V and 4 bases from J; bases unmatched to any gene: 9. The length of the CDR3 is 16 residues. The CDR3 DNA follows: TGTGCCAGCAGCGTCAGCGGAGGGAGGGATTACAATGAGCAGTTCTTC. The encoded protein is CASSVSGGRDYNEQFF.

The chain recombines TRBV11-2 with TRBJ2-1, with D possibly TRBD1 on 6 matching bases. V lost 0 bases to trimming and J lost 2 bases, with 11 bases between them. Germline V gene lookup returns CDR1 SGHAT and CDR2 FQNNGV. CDR3 length: 16 amino acids. The CDR3 reads CASSLDRTDPYNEQFF. CDR3 nucleotides: TGTGCCAGCAGCTTAGACAGGACAGACCCCTACAATGAGCAGTTCTTC.

The V gene is TRBV2, the J gene TRBJ2-7, with D possibly matching TRBD1 (6 bases). Germline CDR1 reads SNHLY; CDR2 reads FYNNEI. CDR3 size: 21 residues. The V gene lost 5 bases and the J gene lost 2 bases, with 34 bases spanning the gap. CDR3 region: CASSTNLMEDSPSPSTYEQYF. The CDR3 nucleotides are TGTGCCAGCAGTACCAACCTAATGGAGGACAGTCCCTCCCCCTCTACCTACGAGCAGTACTTC.

This clone qualifies as medium-sized. This sequence joins TRBV7-9 and TRBJ1-2; the D is unclear. This CDR3 has 12 amino acids. Germline V lookup: CDR1 SEHNR, CDR2 FQNEAQ (reference sequence). V was clipped by 7 bases and J by 3 bases, with 9 bases between them. CDR3 sequence (DNA): TGTGCCAGCAAGGCCGGGGACTATGGCTACACCTTC. The encoded protein is CASKAGDYGYTF.

CDR3 protein: CASSDPSGGGGETQYF. The CDR3 DNA follows: TGTGCCAGTAGTGACCCCTCCGGGGGGGGCGGGGAGACCCAGTACTTC. The rearrangement joins TRBV19 to TRBJ2-5, with TRBD2 matching over 8 bases. The V gene's germline CDR1 is LNHDA and CDR2 SQIVND (reference sequence). J gave up 5 bases and V 5 bases, and 13 bases lay outside the gene matches. This CDR3 spans 16 amino acids.

This sequence joins TRBV6-2 or TRBV6-3 and TRBJ2-1; 7 bases agree with TRBD1. Germline-derived CDR1 and CDR2 are MNHEY and SVGEGT. This CDR3 spans 16 amino acids. Losses at the gene ends were 5 bases for V and 0 bases for J; bases not matched to a gene: 7. This CDR3 is CASSTTRGRSYNEQFF. CDR3 in DNA: TGTGCCAGCAGTACTACAAGGGGGCGCTCCTACAATGAGCAGTTCTTC.